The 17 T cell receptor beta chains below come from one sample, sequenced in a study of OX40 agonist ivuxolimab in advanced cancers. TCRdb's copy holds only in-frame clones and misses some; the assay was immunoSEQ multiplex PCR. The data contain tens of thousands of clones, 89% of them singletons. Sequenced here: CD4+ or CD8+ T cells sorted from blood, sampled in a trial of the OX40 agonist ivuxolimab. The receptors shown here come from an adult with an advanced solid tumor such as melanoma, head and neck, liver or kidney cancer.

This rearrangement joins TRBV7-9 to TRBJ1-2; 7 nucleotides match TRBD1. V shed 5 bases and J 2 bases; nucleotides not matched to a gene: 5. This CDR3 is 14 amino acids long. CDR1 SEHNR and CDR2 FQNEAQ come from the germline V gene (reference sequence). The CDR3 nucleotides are TGTGCCAGCAGCCGCGGGACAGTCAACTATGGCTACACCTTC. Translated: CASSRGTVNYGYTF.

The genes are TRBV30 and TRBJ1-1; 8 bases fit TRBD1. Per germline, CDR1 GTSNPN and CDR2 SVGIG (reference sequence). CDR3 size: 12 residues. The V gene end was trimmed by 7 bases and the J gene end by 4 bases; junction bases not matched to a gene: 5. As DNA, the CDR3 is TGTGCCTTGGACAGGGTCGGCACTGAAGCTTTCTTT. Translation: CALDRVGTEAFF.

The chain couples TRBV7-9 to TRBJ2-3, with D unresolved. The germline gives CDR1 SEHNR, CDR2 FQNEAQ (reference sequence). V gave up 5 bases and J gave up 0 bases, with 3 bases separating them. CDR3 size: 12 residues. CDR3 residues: CASSQSTDTQYF. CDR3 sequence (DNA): TGTGCCAGCAGCCAAAGCACAGATACGCAGTATTTT.

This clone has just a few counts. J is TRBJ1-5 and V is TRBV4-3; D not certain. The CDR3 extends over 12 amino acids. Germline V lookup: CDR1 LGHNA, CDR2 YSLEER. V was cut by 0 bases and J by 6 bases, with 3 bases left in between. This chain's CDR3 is CASSQEGQPQHF. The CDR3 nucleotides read TGCGCCAGCAGCCAAGAGGGTCAGCCCCAGCATTTT.

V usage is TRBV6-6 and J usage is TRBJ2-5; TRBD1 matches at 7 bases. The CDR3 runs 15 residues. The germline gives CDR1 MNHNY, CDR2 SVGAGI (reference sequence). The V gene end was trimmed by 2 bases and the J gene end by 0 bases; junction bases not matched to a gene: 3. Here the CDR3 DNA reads TGTGCCAGCAGTTACGACGACAGGGACCAAGAGACCCAGTACTTC. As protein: CASSYDDRDQETQYF.

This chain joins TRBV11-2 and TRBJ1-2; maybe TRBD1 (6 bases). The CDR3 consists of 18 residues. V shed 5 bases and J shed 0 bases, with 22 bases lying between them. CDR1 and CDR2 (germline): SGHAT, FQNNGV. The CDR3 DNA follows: TGTGCCAGCAGCCCATTCAGTACGGGGGGCAGACCTAACTATGGCTACACCTTC. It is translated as CASSPFSTGGRPNYGYTF.

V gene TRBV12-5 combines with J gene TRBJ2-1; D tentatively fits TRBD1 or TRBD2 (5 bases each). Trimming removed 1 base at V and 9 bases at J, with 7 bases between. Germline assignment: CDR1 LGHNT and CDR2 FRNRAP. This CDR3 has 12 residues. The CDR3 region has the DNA TGTGCTAGTGGTTTGGGGGACCCTGAGCAGTTCTTC. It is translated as CASGLGDPEQFF.

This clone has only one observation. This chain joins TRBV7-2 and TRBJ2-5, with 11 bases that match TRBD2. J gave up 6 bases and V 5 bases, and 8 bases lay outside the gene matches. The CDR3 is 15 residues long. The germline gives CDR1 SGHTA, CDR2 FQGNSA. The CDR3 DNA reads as TGTGCCAGCAGCCTATCTAGCGGGAGGAGGAAGACCCAGTACTTC. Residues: CASSLSSGRRKTQYF.

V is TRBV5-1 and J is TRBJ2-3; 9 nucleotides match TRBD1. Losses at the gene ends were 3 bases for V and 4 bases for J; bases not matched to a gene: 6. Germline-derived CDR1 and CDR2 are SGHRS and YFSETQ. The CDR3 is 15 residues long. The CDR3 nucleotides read TGCGCCAGCAGCTCACAGGGGGCTCAGGCAGATACGCAGTATTTT. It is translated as CASSSQGAQADTQYF.

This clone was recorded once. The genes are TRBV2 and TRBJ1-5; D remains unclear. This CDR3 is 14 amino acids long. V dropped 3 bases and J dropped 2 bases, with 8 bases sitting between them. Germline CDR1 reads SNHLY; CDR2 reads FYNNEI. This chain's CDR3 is CASSEVLGNQPQHF. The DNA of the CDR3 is TGTGCCAGCAGTGAGGTATTGGGCAATCAGCCCCAGCATTTT. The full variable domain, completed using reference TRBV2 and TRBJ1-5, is EPEVTQTPSHQVTQMGQEVILRCVPISNHLYFYWYRQILGQKVEFLVSFYNNEISEKSEIFDDQFSVERPDGSNFTLKIRSTKLEDSAMYFCASSEVLGNQPQHFGDGTRLSIL.

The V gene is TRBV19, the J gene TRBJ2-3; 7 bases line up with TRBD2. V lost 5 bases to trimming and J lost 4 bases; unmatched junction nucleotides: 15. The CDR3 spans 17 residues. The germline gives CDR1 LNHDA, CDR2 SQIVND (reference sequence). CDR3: CASSGPSLAVEADTQYF. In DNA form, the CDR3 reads TGTGCCAGTAGTGGACCCTCTCTAGCGGTGGAGGCAGATACGCAGTATTTT. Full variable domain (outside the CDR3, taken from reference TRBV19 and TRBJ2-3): DGGITQSPKYLFRKEGQNVTLSCEQNLNHDAMYWYRQDPGQGLRLIYYSQIVNDFQKGDIAEGYSVSREKKESFPLTVTSAQKNPTAFYLCASSGPSLAVEADTQYFGPGTRLTVL.

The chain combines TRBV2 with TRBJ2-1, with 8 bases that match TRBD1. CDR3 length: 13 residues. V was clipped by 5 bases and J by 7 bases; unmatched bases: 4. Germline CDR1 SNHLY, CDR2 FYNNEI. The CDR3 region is CASSWGQENEQFF. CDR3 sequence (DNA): TGTGCCAGCAGTTGGGGACAGGAAAATGAGCAGTTCTTC. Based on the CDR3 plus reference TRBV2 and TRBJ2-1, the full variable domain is EPEVTQTPSHQVTQMGQEVILRCVPISNHLYFYWYRQILGQKVEFLVSFYNNEISEKSEIFDDQFSVERPDGSNFTLKIRSTKLEDSAMYFCASSWGQENEQFFGPGTRLTVL.

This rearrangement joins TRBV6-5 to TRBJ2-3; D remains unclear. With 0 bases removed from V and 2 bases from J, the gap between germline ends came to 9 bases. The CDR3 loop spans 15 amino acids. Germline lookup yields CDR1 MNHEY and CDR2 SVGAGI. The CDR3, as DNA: TGTGCCAGCAGTTACTCGGGATACTACACAGATACGCAGTATTTT. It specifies CASSYSGYYTDTQYF.

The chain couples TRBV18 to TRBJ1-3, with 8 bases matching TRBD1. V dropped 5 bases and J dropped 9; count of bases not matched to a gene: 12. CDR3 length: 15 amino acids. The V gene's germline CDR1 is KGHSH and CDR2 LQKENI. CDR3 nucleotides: TGTGCCAGCTCAGCCCCCGGACAGGGTATTTTCACCATATATTTT. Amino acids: CASSAPGQGIFTIYF. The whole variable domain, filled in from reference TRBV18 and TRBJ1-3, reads NAGVMQNPRHLVRRRGQEARLRCSPMKGHSHVYWYRQLPEEGLKFMVYLQKENIIDESGMPKERFSAEFPKEGPSILRIQQVVRGDSAAYFCASSAPGQGIFTIYFGEGSWLTVV.

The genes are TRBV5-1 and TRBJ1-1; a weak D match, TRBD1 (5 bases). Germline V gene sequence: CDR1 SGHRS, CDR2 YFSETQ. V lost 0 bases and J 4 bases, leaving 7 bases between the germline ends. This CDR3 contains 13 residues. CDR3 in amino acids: CASSLGDPTEAFF. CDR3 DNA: TGCGCCAGCAGCTTGGGGGACCCCACTGAAGCTTTCTTT.

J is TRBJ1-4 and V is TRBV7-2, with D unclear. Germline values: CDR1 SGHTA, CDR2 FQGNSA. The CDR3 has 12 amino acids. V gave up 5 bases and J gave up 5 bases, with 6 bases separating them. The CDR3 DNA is TGTGCCAGCAGCCTGATAAATGAAAAACTGTTTTTT. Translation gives CASSLINEKLFF.

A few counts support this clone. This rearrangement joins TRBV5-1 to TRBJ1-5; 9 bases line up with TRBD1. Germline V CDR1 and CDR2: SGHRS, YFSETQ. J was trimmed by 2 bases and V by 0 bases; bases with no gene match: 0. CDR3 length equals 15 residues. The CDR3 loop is CASSLGTGGNQPQHF. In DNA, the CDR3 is TGCGCCAGCAGCTTGGGGACAGGGGGCAATCAGCCCCAGCATTTT.